This paragraph covers one T cell receptor (beta chain) sequence. The data derive from a study of control samples from healthy donors and cancer patients. Germline CDR1 and CDR2: SNHLY and FYNNEI. The germline V and J ends were trimmed by 0 bases and 0 bases, with 6 bases remaining between them. CDR3 size: 15 residues. Here immunoSEQ multiplex PCR was the method, and the copy in TCRdb shows in-frame clones only, minus some. The data contain 95,000 to 100,000 clones, roughly four fifths of them singletons. Material: blood. The genes are TRBV2 and TRBJ2-4; D ambiguous. The clonotype comes from a man aged 55 to 70 in good health. For the CDR3, the DNA is TGTGCCAGCAGTGAAGCGCTAGTAGCCAAAAACATTCAGTACTTC. It specifies CASSEALVAKNIQYF.